The rows below give T cell receptor beta chains drawn from one sample of a study of T cell repertoires in cytomegalovirus infection. Their specific antigens are unknown. TCRdb called the reads again in MiXCR, with one record for every CDR3 protein. The sample shows some 500,000 distinct CDR3 sequences, approximately 40% of them seen only once. Source: cultured PBMCs, taken from culture after CMV antigen stimulation. The receptors were gathered from a human donor in good health (CMV status not recorded). Some clones in this sample may be carry-over from other donors' samples. CDR3s include the opening cysteine and the closing phenylalanine or tryptophan. Fields, in order: J gene, V gene, D gene, clone size, CDR3 DNA, CDR3 protein. A D gene is named only where the DNA matches it firmly. Not all rows give a size; the values are once, few, many and, for expanded clones, a class.

J: TRBJ1-6
V: TRBV12-3/TRBV12-4
D: TRBD1
size: few
DNA: TGTGCCAGCGCGAAGCCGACAGGGTTTAATTCACCCCTCCACTTT
CDR3: CASAKPTGFNSPLHF

J: TRBJ2-2
V: TRBV6-1
D: -
size: few
DNA: TGTGCCAGCAACTCTGGAGGAGGGGTCACCGGGGAGCTGTTTTTT
CDR3: CASNSGGGVTGELFF

J: TRBJ1-2
V: TRBV12-3/TRBV12-4
D: -
size: -
DNA: TGTGCCAGCAGTTTGTTGGGCGAGTATGGCTACACCTTC
CDR3: CASSLLGEYGYTF

J: TRBJ2-1
V: TRBV11-2
D: -
size: -
DNA: TGTGCCAGCAGAAGGGTAGGGGGATACAATGAGCAGTTCTTC
CDR3: CASRRVGGYNEQFF

J: TRBJ2-1
V: TRBV6-6
D: TRBD1
size: few
DNA: TGTGCCAGCAGTGACTACAGGGGGCGGTACAATGAGCAGTTCTTC
CDR3: CASSDYRGRYNEQFF

J: TRBJ2-7
V: TRBV15
D: TRBD1
size: -
DNA: TGTGCCACCAGCAGAGTGGGACAGGGGGCCTACGAGCAGTACTTC
CDR3: CATSRVGQGAYEQYF

J: TRBJ2-1
V: TRBV4-1
D: -
size: -
DNA: TGCGCCAGCAGCCAAGCGTCCACGATGAGCTCCTACAATGAGCAGTTCTTC
CDR3: CASSQASTMSSYNEQFF

J: TRBJ2-3
V: TRBV6-2/TRBV6-3
D: -
size: -
DNA: TGTGCCAGCAGTGAAATACGTGATACGCAGTATTTT
CDR3: CASSEIRDTQYF

J: TRBJ2-3
V: TRBV2
D: -
size: -
DNA: TGTGCCAGCAGACCCGGGCCTAGAGATACGCAGTATTTT
CDR3: CASRPGPRDTQYF

J: TRBJ1-1
V: TRBV6-1
D: -
size: -
DNA: TGTGCCAGCAGTGGGGAGGGCCCCACTGAAGCTTTCTTT
CDR3: CASSGEGPTEAFF

J: TRBJ2-1
V: TRBV7-2
D: TRBD1
size: many
DNA: TGTGCCAGCAGCCCCTACCCGCCGGGACAGACCACCTACAATGAGCAGTTCTTC
CDR3: CASSPYPPGQTTYNEQFF

J: TRBJ1-4
V: TRBV27
D: -
size: few
DNA: TGTGCCAGCAGTTCATACGGACGGCTGGAGGAAAAACTGTTTTTT
CDR3: CASSSYGRLEEKLFF

J: TRBJ2-2
V: TRBV6-8
D: -
size: -
DNA: TGTGCCAACCGCCCTGGGCGGGATACCGGGGAGCTGTTTTTT
CDR3: CANRPGRDTGELFF

J: TRBJ1-6
V: TRBV7-9
D: -
size: -
DNA: TGTGCCAGCAGCTTAGACAGCTCCTATAATTCACCCCTCCACTTT
CDR3: CASSLDSSYNSPLHF

J: TRBJ2-2
V: TRBV7-2
D: -
size: few
DNA: TGTGCCAGCAGCTTAGCGCTCGAGAACACCGGGGAGCTGTTTTTT
CDR3: CASSLALENTGELFF

J: TRBJ2-7
V: TRBV7-2
D: -
size: many
DNA: TGTGCCAGCAGCTTAGGCAGGGGGGCCTACGAGCAGTACTTC
CDR3: CASSLGRGAYEQYF

J: TRBJ2-7
V: TRBV27
D: TRBD1
size: -
DNA: TGTGCCAGCAGTCCGGGACAGCTTACCAACGAGCAGTACTTC
CDR3: CASSPGQLTNEQYF

J: TRBJ2-5
V: TRBV6-2/TRBV6-3
D: -
size: -
DNA: TGTGCCAGCAGTTACGTTTCCAGTCTCCAAGAGACCCAGTACTTC
CDR3: CASSYVSSLQETQYF

J: TRBJ1-2
V: TRBV19
D: -
size: once
DNA: TGTGCCAGTAGCCGCAAGAGATCTAACTATGGCTACACCTTC
CDR3: CASSRKRSNYGYTF

J: TRBJ2-7
V: TRBV11-2
D: TRBD1
size: few
DNA: TGTGCCAGCAGCTGGGAGGGACAGGGGCTAAACTCCTACGAGCAGTACTTC
CDR3: CASSWEGQGLNSYEQYF

J: TRBJ2-7
V: TRBV11-2
D: -
size: -
DNA: TGTGCCAGCAGCCCCCTGGGGCAGGGATTGTACGAGCAGTACTTC
CDR3: CASSPLGQGLYEQYF

J: TRBJ1-1
V: TRBV20-1
D: -
size: -
DNA: TGCAGTGCTAGAGATCAGGGGTCGAACACTGAAGCTTTCTTT
CDR3: CSARDQGSNTEAFF

J: TRBJ2-2
V: TRBV7-8
D: -
size: -
DNA: TGTGCCAGCAGCTTGAGGGCGGGGACGCTCACCGGGGAGCTGTTTTTT
CDR3: CASSLRAGTLTGELFF

J: TRBJ2-7
V: TRBV7-2
D: TRBD2
size: few
DNA: TGTGCCAGCAGCTTGTCACTAGCGGGGACAACCTACGAGCAGTACTTC
CDR3: CASSLSLAGTTYEQYF

J: TRBJ1-1
V: TRBV7-2
D: -
size: -
DNA: TGTGCCAGCAGCTCGACAGTGAGGTACACTGAAGCTTTCTTT
CDR3: CASSSTVRYTEAFF

J: TRBJ2-7
V: TRBV12-3/TRBV12-4
D: TRBD1
size: -
DNA: TGTGCCAGCAGAAGGGGACAGGGGACCTACGAGCAGTACTTC
CDR3: CASRRGQGTYEQYF

J: TRBJ1-1
V: TRBV15
D: TRBD1
size: -
DNA: TGTGCCACCAGCAGAGAGAACAGGGGTGGAACTGAAGCTTTCTTT
CDR3: CATSRENRGGTEAFF

J: TRBJ2-3
V: TRBV12-3/TRBV12-4
D: -
size: -
DNA: TGTGCCAGCAGTTTGACAGGAGACACAGATACGCAGTATTTT
CDR3: CASSLTGDTDTQYF

J: TRBJ2-7
V: TRBV7-9
D: -
size: -
DNA: TGTGCCAGCAGCTTAGCTGGGGGAGCCCCCGGCGAGCAGTACTTC
CDR3: CASSLAGGAPGEQYF

J: TRBJ1-2
V: TRBV6-1
D: -
size: -
DNA: TGTGCCAGCAGTGAAGGAAGTCGGTATGGCTACACCTTC
CDR3: CASSEGSRYGYTF

J: TRBJ2-5
V: TRBV10-3
D: -
size: -
DNA: TGTGCCATCAGTGATGTGGCAAGAAGTGGTGAGACCCAGTACTTC
CDR3: CAISDVARSGETQYF

J: TRBJ1-2
V: TRBV12-3/TRBV12-4
D: -
size: few
DNA: TGTGCCAGCACCTCTGGATCTCCGGGCAGCTCCTTCTTC
CDR3: CASTSGSPGSSFF

J: TRBJ2-6
V: TRBV4-1
D: -
size: -
DNA: TGCGCCAGCAGCCAATTCATGCGGGTCAACGTCCTGACTTTC
CDR3: CASSQFMRVNVLTF

J: TRBJ2-3
V: TRBV7-8
D: TRBD2
size: -
DNA: TGTGCCAGCAGCTTATTTCGCGGGGGGCACACAGATACGCAGTATTTT
CDR3: CASSLFRGGHTDTQYF

J: TRBJ1-1
V: TRBV6-2/TRBV6-3
D: -
size: few
DNA: TGTGCCACCCAAATGGGTTCCAGTCGGGGGACTGAAGCTTTCTTT
CDR3: CATQMGSSRGTEAFF

J: TRBJ2-5
V: TRBV15
D: -
size: -
DNA: TGTGCCACCAGCAGAGATAAAGAGACCCAGTACTTC
CDR3: CATSRDKETQYF

J: TRBJ2-3
V: TRBV7-9
D: -
size: -
DNA: TGTGCCAGCAGCAAGTCGGGCACAGATACGCAGTATTTT
CDR3: CASSKSGTDTQYF

J: TRBJ2-1
V: TRBV28
D: -
size: -
DNA: TGTGCCAGCAGTTTATACTCGGGTGAGCAGTTCTTC
CDR3: CASSLYSGEQFF

J: TRBJ2-5
V: TRBV20-1
D: -
size: -
DNA: TGCAGTGCTAGAGATCTCAGGGAACAAGAGACCCAGTACTTC
CDR3: CSARDLREQETQYF

J: TRBJ2-3
V: TRBV6-1
D: -
size: many
DNA: TGTGCCAGCAGTGATGCCATCACAGATACGCAGTATTTT
CDR3: CASSDAITDTQYF

J: TRBJ2-1
V: TRBV10-3
D: TRBD1
size: few
DNA: TGTGCCACCCGAATTGGGACAGCCGACAATGAGCAGTTCTTC
CDR3: CATRIGTADNEQFF

J: TRBJ2-3
V: TRBV7-3
D: -
size: -
DNA: TGTGCCAGCAGCTTATATAATTCCGGGACGCGGAGAGCCGATACGCAGTATTTT
CDR3: CASSLYNSGTRRADTQYF

J: TRBJ1-2
V: TRBV29-1
D: -
size: -
DNA: TGCAGCGTTGAAGATGTTAAGGGGACAAGAGATGGCTACACCTTC
CDR3: CSVEDVKGTRDGYTF

J: TRBJ2-4
V: TRBV19
D: -
size: once
DNA: TGTGCCAGTAGTATAGGCGGATCCAAAAACATTCAGTACTTC
CDR3: CASSIGGSKNIQYF

J: TRBJ1-6
V: TRBV28
D: -
size: -
DNA: TGTGCCAGCACCAGGGACGGGGATTCACCCCTCCACTTT
CDR3: CASTRDGDSPLHF

J: TRBJ1-5
V: TRBV12-5
D: -
size: -
DNA: TGTGCTAGTGGAGACAGGCAGCCCCAGCATTTT
CDR3: CASGDRQPQHF